Sequencing of this TCR beta chain was carried out in a study of blood T cell repertoires in COVID-19. Germline lookup yields CDR1 SGHNT and CDR2 YYREEE (reference sequence). This CDR3 is 13 amino acids long. V was pared by 6 bases and J by 5 bases, with 8 bases of the junction left unmatched. This clone appeared a few times. Method: immunoSEQ multiplex PCR; TCRdb's copy keeps in-frame clones and lacks some. The sample lists under 85,000 clones; around 85% were seen once. The chain links TRBV5-4 to TRBJ2-7; TRBD1 agrees at 7 bases. This sequence was found in a man aged 80 or over with acute or convalescent COVID-19. The sample comprised peripheral blood. CDR3 in amino acids: CASTPGGLDEQYF. The CDR3 DNA is TGTGCCAGCACCCCAGGGGGATTAGACGAGCAGTACTTC.